This T cell receptor (beta chain) stems from a study of breast tumors, draining lymph nodes, adjacent tissues. The lymph nodes were axillary draining lymph nodes from breast cancer patients. Study conclusions and caveats: That most tumor T cells come from lymph nodes remained unproven. Tumors had less TCR diversity than lymph nodes, more than nontumor tissue. The data were judged consistent with most tumor T cells coming from lymph node and expanding in tumor.

Each CDR3 protein is one row after TCRdb ran MiXCR on the multiplex PCR reads. The table has some 140,000 distinct CDR3 sequences, 21% seen once. The ends were cut back, 0 bases at V and 7 bases at J, with 7 bases in the middle. CDR3 length: 13 residues. Germline CDR1 and CDR2: SGDLS and YYNGEE. This clonotype was counted many times. Its antigen remains unknown. The TCR originated in a female donor with breast cancer. Some clones in this sample may be carry-over from other donors' samples. The chain links TRBV9 to TRBJ2-2; D ambiguous. Sequencing used axillary lymph node tissue. The DNA of the CDR3 is TGTGCCAGCAGCGTAGACTGGAGCGGGGAGCTGTTTTTT. Translating gives CASSVDWSGELFF. The full variable domain, with the rest looked up from reference TRBV9 and TRBJ2-2, is DSGVTQTPKHLITATGQRVTLRCSPRSGDLSVYWYQQSLDQGLQFLIQYYNGEERAKGNILERFSAQQFPDLHSELNLSSLELGDSALYFCASSVDWSGELFFGEGSRLTVL.